The 10 T cell receptor beta chains below come from one sample, sequenced in a study of T cell clonotyping in hematopoietic cell transplantation. The method was immunoSEQ multiplex PCR; TCRdb's version includes in-frame clones alone and lacks a portion of them. This repertoire shows more than 7,000 clones, approximately 88% found once; its top ten account for over 6%. Sample: PBMCs, taken 100 days after allogeneic stem cell transplant. The receptors were sampled from a male patient in his late teens or twenties who had an allogeneic stem cell transplant from a related donor, so the T cells may come from the graft donor. Some clones in this sample may be carry-over from other donors' samples.

This clone was observed a single time. The chain employs TRBV7-2 and TRBJ1-3; no definite D call. The CDR3 is made up of 15 amino acids. V was clipped by 2 bases and J by 2 bases, with 10 bases between them. Germline-derived CDR1 and CDR2 are SGHTA and FQGNSA. CDR3 residues: CASSLRSTTGNTIYF. CDR3 nucleotides: TGTGCCAGCAGCTTAAGGAGTACAACTGGAAACACCATATATTTT.

The V and J genes are TRBV30 and TRBJ2-5; D not resolved. From germline, CDR1 is GTSNPN and CDR2 SVGIG (reference sequence). The CDR3 length is 10 residues. V was pared by 5 bases and J by 0 bases, with 1 base between. This chain's CDR3 is CAWDQETQYF. CDR3 in DNA: TGTGCCTGGGACCAAGAGACCCAGTACTTC.

The chain employs TRBV7-6 and TRBJ2-7, with 11 bases fitting TRBD1. This CDR3 comprises 15 residues. Per germline, CDR1 SGHVS and CDR2 FNYEAQ. The V segment lost 5 bases and the J segment 0 bases; nucleotides outside the gene matches: 3. For the CDR3, the DNA is TGTGCCAGCAGCCCTGGGACAGGGGGCTCCTACGAGCAGTACGTC. The encoded protein is CASSPGTGGSYEQYV.

The chain has TRBV2 and TRBJ2-7; TRBD1 agrees at 7 bases. The CDR3 extends over 15 amino acids. Per the germline V gene, CDR1 is SNHLY and CDR2 is FYNNEI. The V segment lost 2 bases and the J segment 3 bases; nucleotides outside the gene matches: 7. The CDR3 protein is CASSETPGGLYEQYV. In DNA form, the CDR3 reads TGTGCCAGCAGTGAAACGCCAGGGGGTCTCTACGAGCAGTACGTC.

J is TRBJ1-1 and V is TRBV19; possibly TRBD1 for D (5 bases). Germline CDR1 and CDR2: LNHDA and SQIVND (reference sequence). The CDR3 consists of 18 residues. The germline V and J ends were trimmed by 4 bases and 3 bases, with 24 bases remaining between them. CDR3 amino acids: CASSTPPNRREVHTEAFF. The CDR3 DNA follows: TGTGCCAGTAGTACTCCCCCTAACAGGAGGGAGGTACACACTGAAGCTTTCTTT.

This clone was found once. The CDR3 DNA is TGTGCTAGTAGTCAAGCGGGAGGCCTCCAAGAGACCCAGTACTTC. It specifies CASSQAGGLQETQYF. This rearrangement joins TRBV12-5 to TRBJ2-5; 9 bases align to TRBD2. The CDR3 is made up of 15 amino acids. V lost 8 bases to trimming and J lost 1 base; unmatched junction nucleotides: 8. Germline lookup yields CDR1 LGHNT and CDR2 FRNRAP.

The chain couples TRBV18 to TRBJ2-3; D ambiguous. V was trimmed by 2 bases and J by 6 bases, leaving 12 bases between them. The CDR3 consists of 14 residues. From germline, CDR1 is KGHSH and CDR2 LQKENI. CDR3 residues: CASSPYSGEDTQYF. In DNA form, the CDR3 reads TGTGCCAGCTCACCATACTCGGGTGAGGATACGCAGTATTTT.

The chain is built from TRBV6-1 and TRBJ1-2; D is unclear. Trimming removed 7 bases at V and 4 bases at J, with 16 bases between. Per germline, CDR1 MNHNS and CDR2 SASEGT. The CDR3 sequence is 14 residues long. CDR3 nucleotides: TGTGCCAGCATAAGTATAGCTCGCCCCTATGGCTACACCTTC. Its translation is CASISIARPYGYTF.

This chain connects TRBV30 to TRBJ1-2; D gene unclear. The V gene's germline CDR1 is GTSNPN and CDR2 SVGIG (reference sequence). V lost 7 bases, J lost 4 bases, and 7 bases lay in between. CDR3 length equals 10 residues. In DNA, the CDR3 is TGTGCCTACTCGGTCTATGGCTACACCTTC. Protein product: CAYSVYGYTF.

The gene calls are TRBV30 and TRBJ1-2; 8 bases are a match to TRBD1. Germline V gene data show CDR1 as GTSNPN and CDR2 as SVGIG (reference sequence). CDR3 size: 15 residues. V shed 3 bases, J shed 5 bases, and the junction held 11 bases outside the gene matches. The CDR3 DNA sequence: TGTGCCTGGAGCCCCTGGGACAGGCTCCCGTATGGCTACACCTTC. Its translation is CAWSPWDRLPYGYTF.